This record looks at one T cell receptor beta chain sequence and its context. Its cognate antigen is unknown. The PCR used 60 Vbeta and 13 Jbeta primers. Repertoires were generated with immunoSEQ multiplex PCR, while TCRdb's copy carries only in-frame clones and drops some. The repertoire holds some 48,000 clones, with roughly 75% as singletons. This sample stems from a study of cytomegalovirus exposure and HLA in healthy donors. General study points: Earlier results showed most TCR beta V segments being productive about 90% or about 30% of the time. With later analysis, a missense DCLRE1C variant became linked to TCR beta V- and J-gene trimming.

Nominally healthy donors were sampled, though unrecorded immune exposures were likely. The CDR3 consists of 14 residues. Germline-derived CDR1 and CDR2 are LNHNV and YYDKDF (reference sequence). The germline V and J ends were trimmed by 7 bases and 7 bases, with 18 bases remaining between them. The J gene is TRBJ2-3, the V gene TRBV15; a weak D match, TRBD2 (7 bases). Source material: PBMCs. The source of this sequence is a man younger than 45 in good health and CMV-seropositive. DNA of the CDR3: TGTGCCACCACCCCGGGTCGGGGGGCGAATACGCAGTATTTT. Its translation is CATTPGRGANTQYF.